Presented here are 27 T cell receptor beta chains from one specimen sequenced in a study of T-cell reconstitution after alpha-beta-depleted transplantation in children. TCRbeta library preparation incorporated unique molecular identifiers. MiXCR was run by TCRdb on the PCR reads, yielding one entry per CDR3 protein. This sample yields about 230,000 distinct CDR3 sequences, of which 8.5% to 10% are seen a single time; 6.2% belongs to the top ten. The material sequenced was PBMCs from the stem cell graft donor, taken from the stem cell graft. The receptors shown here come from a human donor who donated a stem cell graft to a child with acute lymphoblastic leukemia.

The chain links TRBV12-3 or TRBV12-4 to TRBJ2-5; tentatively, D is TRBD2 (5 bases). CDR3 length: 13 residues. V was cut by 0 bases and J by 5 bases, with 7 bases left in between. The DNA for the CDR3 is TGTGCCAGCAGTTTAGCCGGGATCGAGACCCAGTACTTC. Translation: CASSLAGIETQYF.

This chain links TRBV29-1 with TRBJ2-3; D not certain. CDR3 length: 13 amino acids. CDR1 and CDR2 from the germline V gene are SQVTM and ANQGSEA. This CDR3 reads CTGTGRLTDTQYF. The CDR3 nucleotides are TGCACCGGAACCGGCCGGCTCACAGATACGCAGTATTTT.

The chain recombines TRBV12-3 or TRBV12-4 with TRBJ2-7; D unresolved. The length of the CDR3 is 14 residues. Trimming removed 5 bases from V and 1 base from J, with 12 bases in between. CDR3: CASSPGRASYEQYF. CDR3 nucleotides: TGTGCCAGCAGTCCCGGACGGGCATCCTACGAGCAGTACTTC.

The chain uses TRBV27 and TRBJ2-7, with D unresolved. Germline CDR1 and CDR2: MNHEY and SMNVEV (reference sequence). The CDR3 is made up of 12 amino acids. Trimming left V 6 bases short and J 2 bases short, with 8 bases between. CDR3 sequence reads: CASSTPAYEQYF. CDR3 DNA sequence: TGTGCCAGCAGCACCCCTGCCTACGAGCAGTACTTC.

This clonotype was seen a few times. CDR3 region: CASSPTGGSEKLFF. The CDR3 nucleotides are TGTGCCAGCAGTCCGACAGGGGGATCGGAAAAACTGTTTTTT. The chain uses TRBV6-1 and TRBJ1-4; 9 nucleotides line up with TRBD1. J gave up 8 bases and V 5 bases, and 6 bases lay outside the gene matches. This CDR3 is built from 14 residues. Germline CDR1 reads MNHNS; CDR2 reads SASEGT.

This clonotype was detected a few times. This chain links TRBV11-2 with TRBJ2-7, with no clear D. CDR1 is SGHAT and CDR2 is FQNNGV in the germline V gene. This CDR3 is 14 amino acids long. Trimming shortened V by 3 bases and J by 2 bases, and 11 bases separated the two germline ends. The chain's CDR3 is CASSFSSNPYEQYF. The DNA of the CDR3 is TGTGCCAGCAGCTTTTCGAGCAACCCCTACGAGCAGTACTTC.

The rearrangement joins TRBV12-3 or TRBV12-4 to TRBJ2-2; 8 positions match TRBD1. Trimming took 0 bases from V and 5 from J; bases not matched to a gene: 2. The CDR3 loop spans 15 amino acids. The CDR3 loop is CASSLATGGTGELFF. The CDR3 DNA reads as TGTGCCAGCAGTTTAGCCACAGGGGGAACCGGGGAGCTGTTTTTT.

This clonotype was counted only a few times. V usage is TRBV12-3 or TRBV12-4 and J usage is TRBJ2-3; 9 bases align to TRBD2. The CDR3 runs 16 residues. With 6 bases clipped from V and 5 bases from J, the junction kept 12 bases outside the gene matches. CDR3 protein: CASSSFRGGAGDTQYF. The CDR3, as DNA: TGTGCCAGCAGCTCCTTCCGCGGGGGGGCAGGAGATACGCAGTATTTT.

There are a few counts of this clonotype. The V and J genes are TRBV29-1 and TRBJ2-5; TRBD2 is a possible D gene (6 bases). V was trimmed by 4 bases and J by 5 bases, leaving 8 bases between them. This CDR3 has 11 amino acids. Germline CDR1 SQVTM, CDR2 ANQGSEA. The CDR3 loop reads CSVGGMETQYF. CDR3 bases: TGCAGCGTTGGCGGGATGGAGACCCAGTACTTC.

The chain has TRBV6-2 or TRBV6-3 and TRBJ2-2; TRBD2 matches 8 bases. This CDR3 has 15 amino acids. CDR1 and CDR2 from the germline V gene are MNHEY and SVGEGT. Germline trimming cut 7 bases from V and 0 bases from J; bases unmatched to any gene: 4. CDR3 DNA: TGTGCCAGCAATCGAGCGGGGGCGAACACCGGGGAGCTGTTTTTT. As protein: CASNRAGANTGELFF.

In this sample, this clonotype turned up a few times. V gene TRBV6-1 combines with J gene TRBJ2-1; tentatively, D is TRBD2 (6 bases). CDR1 is MNHNS, CDR2 SASEGT, per germline. The CDR3 has 14 residues. V was cut by 6 bases and J by 2 bases, with 11 bases left in between. CDR3 loop: CASRRGGTYNEQFF. The DNA of the CDR3 is TGTGCCAGCAGAAGGGGAGGTACCTACAATGAGCAGTTCTTC.

The V and J genes are TRBV3-1 and TRBJ1-1; D perhaps matches TRBD1 (6 bases). Trimming took 1 base from V and 0 from J, leaving 9 bases between them. Germline V gene lookup returns CDR1 LGHDT and CDR2 YNNKEL (reference sequence). The CDR3 contains 15 residues. The CDR3 loop is CASSQGRGVNTEAFF. The CDR3 DNA is TGTGCCAGCAGCCAAGGAAGGGGGGTGAACACTGAAGCTTTCTTT.

The sample holds many counts of this clonotype. The chain couples TRBV6-1 to TRBJ2-3; the D is unclear. The CDR3 spans 13 residues. The germline V gene encodes CDR1 MNHNS and CDR2 SASEGT. The V end lost 6 bases, the J end lost 0 bases, and 7 bases lay between the germline ends. The CDR3 nucleotides read TGTGCCAGCAGGGAGACGAGCACAGATACGCAGTATTTT. Translation gives CASRETSTDTQYF.

The V and J genes are TRBV4-1 and TRBJ2-7, with D perhaps matching TRBD1 (6 bases). Germline lookup yields CDR1 MGHRA and CDR2 YSYEKL. Trimming cost V 4 bases and J 4 bases, with 17 bases left between them. This CDR3 contains 15 residues. In DNA form, the CDR3 reads TGCGCCAGCAGCCTCCGAACAGGGAACGTTTACGAGCAGTACTTC. The encoded protein is CASSLRTGNVYEQYF.

This clonotype was picked up a small number of times. The V gene is TRBV11-2, the J gene TRBJ2-1; D remains unclear. V was trimmed by 0 bases and J by 7 bases, leaving 7 bases between them. Germline V gives CDR1 SGHAT, CDR2 FQNNGV. This CDR3 contains 13 residues. CDR3 amino acids: CASSLDRRNEQFF. In DNA, the CDR3 is TGTGCCAGCAGCTTAGATCGGAGAAATGAGCAGTTCTTC.

This clonotype appeared a few times. The rearrangement links TRBV11-3 to TRBJ2-7, with D perhaps TRBD1 (6 bases). This CDR3 is 14 amino acids long. Germline assignment: CDR1 SGHNT and CDR2 YENEEA. Trimming removed 5 bases at V and 3 bases at J, with 14 bases between. CDR3 region: CASSPRGHLYEQYF. The CDR3 bases are TGTGCCAGCAGCCCCAGGGGACACCTCTACGAGCAGTACTTC.

J is TRBJ2-6 and V is TRBV11-2; weak D call: TRBD1 (6 bases). The CDR3 runs 16 residues. The V and J ends lost 4 bases and 0 bases respectively, with 10 bases between them. Germline CDR1 reads SGHAT; CDR2 reads FQNNGV. In DNA, the CDR3 is TGTGCCAGCAGCTACACCAGGGGCTCTGGGGCCAACGTCCTGACTTTC. The encoded protein is CASSYTRGSGANVLTF.

This chain joins TRBV25-1 and TRBJ1-2; possible D gene TRBD1, 6 bases. Trimming took 8 bases from V and 3 from J, leaving 19 bases between them. Looked up from germline, CDR1 is MGHDK and CDR2 is SYGVNS. This CDR3 contains 15 residues. CDR3 DNA sequence: TGTGCCAGCGTCAGTGGTGGGACAACCGACTATGGCTACACCTTC. Translation: CASVSGGTTDYGYTF.

This chain connects TRBV7-9 to TRBJ2-1; tentatively, D is TRBD1 or TRBD2 (5 bases each). Trimming shortened V by 1 base and J by 2 bases, and 12 bases separated the two germline ends. The CDR3 is 16 residues long. Looked up from germline, CDR1 is SEHNR and CDR2 is FQNEAQ (reference sequence). The CDR3 region has the DNA TGTGCCAGCAGCTTAGGAGGTGGGGGACCCTACAATGAGCAGTTCTTC. This sequence encodes CASSLGGGGPYNEQFF.

V and J are TRBV2 and TRBJ2-7; D is ambiguous. V was cut by 2 bases and J by 4 bases, with 0 bases left in between. This CDR3 has 10 residues. CDR1 SNHLY and CDR2 FYNNEI come from the germline V gene. The CDR3 sequence is CASSEYEQYF. The CDR3 DNA reads as TGTGCCAGCAGTGAATACGAGCAGTACTTC.

The table lists this clonotype with a few counts. The rearrangement uses TRBV7-9 and TRBJ2-3; tentatively, D is TRBD2 (6 bases). The V end was cut by 5 bases, the J end by 3 bases, with 21 bases between. The CDR3 runs to 17 residues. Germline CDR1 is SEHNR and CDR2 is FQNEAQ (reference sequence). The CDR3 DNA is TGTGCCAGCAGCCCCAGCCCGGACTCAGGAGGGACAGATACGCAGTATTTT. Its translation: CASSPSPDSGGTDTQYF.

The chain is built from TRBV12-5 and TRBJ2-5; a weak D match, TRBD2 (5 bases). Trimming cost V 2 bases and J 5 bases, with 9 bases left between them. The V gene's germline CDR1 is LGHNT and CDR2 FRNRAP. The CDR3 contains 13 residues. DNA for the CDR3: TGTGCTAGTGGTTTGAGTCTAGCTGAGACCCAGTACTTC. Translating it yields CASGLSLAETQYF.

This clonotype has more than one count but fewer than ten. The CDR3 coding sequence is TGCGCCAGCAGCCAAGCAACCCCGGGACAGGGGAGCGAAAAACTGTTTTTT. Its protein product is CASSQATPGQGSEKLFF. The V and J genes are TRBV4-3 and TRBJ1-4; 10 nucleotides line up with TRBD1. CDR3 length: 17 amino acids. V lost 1 base and J lost 8; bases outside the gene matches: 10. Germline assignment: CDR1 LGHNA and CDR2 YSLEER.

This clonotype has only a few counts. The genes are TRBV2 and TRBJ2-1; the D gene is possibly TRBD2 (6 bases). CDR1 and CDR2 from the germline V gene are SNHLY and FYNNEI. The CDR3 runs 12 residues. Trimming stripped 7 bases from V and 14 bases from J, with 18 bases between. CDR3 residues: CASKGSTRREFF. CDR3 sequence (DNA): TGTGCCAGCAAAGGGTCGACTAGAAGGGAGTTCTTC.

The gene calls are TRBV12-3 or TRBV12-4 and TRBJ2-7; 14 nucleotides align to TRBD2. The CDR3 loop spans 14 amino acids. Trimming removed 5 bases from V and 9 bases from J; junction bases left unmatched: 6. The chain's CDR3 is CASSPGLAGARQYF. CDR3 bases: TGTGCCAGCAGTCCGGGACTAGCGGGGGCAAGGCAGTACTTC.

This clonotype was seen repeatedly, ten times or more. The chain is built from TRBV9 and TRBJ2-7; D remains ambiguous. The CDR3 covers 11 residues. CDR1 is SGDLS and CDR2 is YYNGEE in the germline V gene. Between the trimmed V and J ends, which lost 3 bases and 6 bases, there was a span of 7 bases. The CDR3 bases are TGTGCCAGCAGCGCCCGGTGCGAGCAGTACTTC. As protein: CASSARCEQYF.

This clonotype was detected a few times. The chain links TRBV2 to TRBJ2-7; 7 bases fit TRBD1. This CDR3 contains 12 residues. Germline V gene sequence: CDR1 SNHLY, CDR2 FYNNEI. CDR3 bases: TGTGTAACGGGACAGCTATCCTACGAGCAGTACTTC. This codes for CVTGQLSYEQYF.